The 22 T cell receptor beta chains presented below share a single source sample, sequenced in a study of shared clonotypes between healthy human individuals. Measured with immunoSEQ multiplex PCR; TCRdb has only the in-frame clones, and not every one. In the table there are around 980,000 clones, 75% to 80% of which are singletons. The sequencing input was memory CD4+ T cells from PBMCs. The sample's subset: CD45RA-negative fraction. These receptor sequences come from a man between 18 and 29 years old in good health. Some clones in this sample may be carry-over from other donors' samples.

The chain is built from TRBV7-9 and TRBJ2-1; D possibly uses TRBD1 or TRBD2 (5 bases each). V shed 0 bases and J shed 1 base, with 13 bases lying between them. This CDR3 has 17 residues. In germline, CDR1 is SEHNR, CDR2 FQNEAQ (reference sequence). CDR3 sequence reads: CASSLALRGVSYNEQFF. The CDR3 DNA reads TGTGCCAGCAGCTTAGCGTTAAGGGGAGTTTCCTACAATGAGCAGTTCTTC.

The chain couples TRBV4-2 to TRBJ2-4; D is tentatively TRBD1 or TRBD2 (5 bases each). Trimming stripped 0 bases from V and 3 bases from J, with 9 bases between. The CDR3 contains 15 residues. Germline CDR1 is LGHNA and CDR2 is YNFKEQ. CDR3 nucleotide sequence: TGTGCCAGCAGCCAAGAAGGGGACGGCAAAAACATTCAGTACTTC. Translating gives CASSQEGDGKNIQYF.

This chain joins TRBV6-5 and TRBJ2-5, with D perhaps assigned TRBD1 or TRBD2 (5 bases each). Near its end, the DNA agrees better with TRBJ2-7, so the J call may be wrong. Germline CDR1 and CDR2: MNHEY and SVGAGI. This CDR3 is 13 amino acids long. The CDR3 DNA sequence: TGTGCCAGCACCGGGGCAAGGCCGTACGAGCAGTACTTC. Its translation: CASTGARPYEQYF.

The genes are TRBV19 and TRBJ2-3; 7 nucleotides line up with TRBD1. Unmatched junction bases numbered 10, after V lost 5 bases and J lost 2 bases. Germline V gene data show CDR1 as LNHDA and CDR2 as SQIVND (reference sequence). CDR3 length equals 16 residues. The CDR3 DNA is TGTGCCAGTAGTCCCTTAAGAGACAGGGACACAGATACGCAGTATTTT. Translation gives CASSPLRDRDTDTQYF.

CDR3 sequence: CASSRGPGEKLFF. The CDR3 nucleotides are TGTGCCAGCAGTAGGGGACCAGGGGAAAAACTGTTTTTT. This chain connects TRBV25-1 to TRBJ1-4; D possibly corresponds to TRBD1 (5 bases). Between the trimmed V and J ends, which lost 5 bases and 8 bases, there was a span of 12 bases. This CDR3 is 13 amino acids long. Germline CDR1 is MGHDK and CDR2 is SYGVNS.

This clone was picked up a small number of times. This CDR3 is also generated by other DNA sequences in the sample. The chain employs TRBV5-1 and TRBJ1-1; the D is unclear. Looked up from germline, CDR1 is SGHRS and CDR2 is YFSETQ. The CDR3 extends over 13 amino acids. Trimming removed 3 bases at V and 1 base at J, with 7 bases between. The CDR3 DNA reads as TGCGCCAGCAGCTCTCAAGGGAACACTGAAGCTTTCTTT. Translating it yields CASSSQGNTEAFF.

This clone was recorded a few times. This chain joins TRBV10-1 and TRBJ2-7; the D is unclear. V was shortened by 0 bases and J by 0 bases, with 9 bases between the two germline ends. Per the germline V gene, CDR1 is WNHNN and CDR2 is SYGVQD (reference sequence). CDR3 length: 15 residues. DNA for the CDR3: TGCGCCAGCAGTGAGTCCGACGGATTCTCCTACGAGCAGTACTTC. Translated: CASSESDGFSYEQYF.

The genes are TRBV18 and TRBJ1-2; D is unresolved. Trimming took off 0 bases at V and 0 bases at J, with 14 bases between the two ends. This CDR3 contains 17 residues. Germline CDR1 KGHSH, CDR2 LQKENI. In DNA form, the CDR3 reads TGTGCCAGCTCACCACCGGACGGGGTTCCGCCTAACTATGGCTACACCTTC. This encodes CASSPPDGVPPNYGYTF.

V gene TRBV28 combines with J gene TRBJ2-2, with TRBD2 matching over 10 bases. Per germline, CDR1 MDHEN and CDR2 SYDVKM. CDR3 size: 16 residues. V lost 2 bases to trimming and J lost 5 bases; unmatched junction nucleotides: 5. The CDR3 reads CASSLLAGVGTGELFF. CDR3 bases: TGTGCCAGCAGTTTACTAGCGGGAGTTGGGACCGGGGAGCTGTTTTTT.

CDR3 amino acids: CASITQGTGWVTGELFF. The DNA for the CDR3 is TGTGCCAGCATCACCCAGGGGACAGGGTGGGTCACCGGGGAGCTGTTTTTT. This sequence joins TRBV7-9 and TRBJ2-2, with 9 positions matching TRBD1. The germline gives CDR1 SEHNR, CDR2 FQNEAQ (reference sequence). CDR3 size: 17 residues. Losses at the gene ends were 7 bases for V and 4 bases for J; bases not matched to a gene: 13.

The chain carries TRBV9 and TRBJ1-1, with unresolved D. There are 13 residues in the CDR3. Trimming removed 5 bases from V and 3 bases from J, with 11 bases in between. Germline CDR1 is SGDLS and CDR2 is YYNGEE. The CDR3 DNA follows: TGTGCCAGCAGTCCTCGGAGGGACACTGAAGCTTTCTTT. Translating gives CASSPRRDTEAFF. Full variable domain (missing parts from reference TRBV9 and TRBJ1-1): DSGVTQTPKHLITATGQRVTLRCSPRSGDLSVYWYQQSLDQGLQFLIQYYNGEERAKGNILERFSAQQFPDLHSELNLSSLELGDSALYFCASSPRRDTEAFFGQGTRLTVV.

The gene calls are TRBV4-2 and TRBJ2-2; possible D gene TRBD1, 6 bases. Germline V lookup: CDR1 LGHNA, CDR2 YNFKEQ. The germline V and J ends were trimmed by 0 bases and 0 bases, with 11 bases remaining between them. CDR3 length: 17 residues. The CDR3 loop is CASSQEVGAANTGELFF. Here the CDR3 DNA reads TGTGCCAGCAGCCAAGAGGTGGGGGCAGCGAACACCGGGGAGCTGTTTTTT.

With regard to this clone: This may be a read error: a much more frequent sequence differs by one nucleotide. The chain combines TRBV29-1 with TRBJ2-3, with 8 bases that match TRBD2. Germline assignment: CDR1 SQVTM and CDR2 ANQGSEA. The CDR3 is made up of 17 amino acids. The CDR3 sequence is CGTGGQRETPSTDTQYF. The DNA for the CDR3 is TGCGGTACTGGGGGCCAGCGGGAGACCCCTAGCACAGATACGCAGTATTTT.

The chain is built from TRBV4-3 and TRBJ2-7; 7 bases are a match to TRBD1. Germline V gives CDR1 LGHNA, CDR2 YSLEER. The CDR3 spans 14 residues. Losses at the gene ends were 5 bases for V and 2 bases for J; bases not matched to a gene: 6. This CDR3 is CASSASDRTYEQYF. The CDR3 DNA is TGCGCCAGCAGCGCCTCGGACAGGACCTACGAGCAGTACTTC.

With respect to this clone: It may be a read error: a sequence one base away is much more abundant. Other DNA sequences in the sample encode the same CDR3. The chain joins TRBV5-1 to TRBJ1-1; D gene uncertain. V was clipped by 0 bases and J by 3 bases, with 6 bases between them. There are 13 residues in the CDR3. CDR1 and CDR2 (germline): SGHRS, YFSETQ. The CDR3 is CASSLGQDTEAFF. CDR3 bases: TGCGCCAGCAGCTTGGGGCAGGACACTGAAGCTTTCTTT.

The chain carries TRBV29-1 and TRBJ2-3, with 7 nucleotides matching TRBD2. This CDR3 is 14 amino acids long. Germline CDR1 SQVTM, CDR2 ANQGSEA. V trimming: 7 bases; J trimming: 4 bases; junction bases outside the gene matches: 11. This CDR3 reads CSEAGSGGADTQYF. The DNA for the CDR3 is TGCAGCGAAGCGGGATCCGGAGGCGCAGATACGCAGTATTTT.

The rearrangement uses TRBV7-2 and TRBJ2-3, with no clear D. Germline CDR1 reads SGHTA; CDR2 reads FQGNSA. Trimming cost V 2 bases and J 3 bases, with 15 bases left between them. The CDR3 has 16 residues. This CDR3 reads CASSLKERFGTDTQYF. CDR3 nucleotides: TGTGCCAGCAGCTTAAAAGAGAGATTTGGAACAGATACGCAGTATTTT.

This clone was seen a handful of times. The chain links TRBV5-1 to TRBJ2-5; 8 bases are a match to TRBD2. The CDR3 extends over 16 amino acids. Germline assignment: CDR1 SGHRS and CDR2 YFSETQ. The J segment lost 4 bases and the V segment lost 0 bases, leaving 8 bases of the junction unmatched. Here the CDR3 reads CASSLAGDGRGETQYF. CDR3 nucleotide sequence: TGCGCCAGCAGCTTGGCCGGGGACGGGAGGGGAGAGACCCAGTACTTC.

The J gene is TRBJ1-1, the V gene TRBV9, with D uncertain. Germline V CDR1 and CDR2: SGDLS, YYNGEE. This CDR3 has 16 residues. V shed 0 bases and J shed 2 bases, with 14 bases lying between them. CDR3 bases: TGTGCCAGCAGCGTAGAGCAGAGGTTTCCTAACACTGAAGCTTTCTTT. This translates into CASSVEQRFPNTEAFF.

Here the CDR3 DNA reads TGCGCCAGCAAGCGCCGGGCGGAAAGCTTCTACGAGCAGTACTTC. This translates into CASKRRAESFYEQYF. The J gene is TRBJ2-7, the V gene TRBV5-1; unclear D gene. Germline values: CDR1 SGHRS, CDR2 YFSETQ. V was cut by 6 bases and J by 3 bases, with 19 bases left in between. There are 15 residues in the CDR3.

This clone was detected only a few times. The chain combines TRBV4-3 with TRBJ2-3; D gene unclear. Germline V lookup: CDR1 LGHNA, CDR2 YSLEER. V was clipped by 4 bases and J by 1 base, with 12 bases between them. CDR3 size: 15 residues. The CDR3 is CASSPESRGTDTQYF. The CDR3 region has the DNA TGCGCCAGCAGCCCCGAGAGTCGTGGCACAGATACGCAGTATTTT.

This clone was recorded at least ten times. The genes are TRBV6-5 and TRBJ1-2; 9 nucleotides agree with TRBD1. Germline V gene sequence: CDR1 MNHEY, CDR2 SVGAGI. With 8 bases clipped from V and 3 bases from J, the junction kept 4 bases outside the gene matches. CDR3 length: 13 amino acids. CDR3 DNA sequence: TGTGCCAGCGGCAGACAGGGGGACTATGGCTACACCTTC. This codes for CASGRQGDYGYTF.